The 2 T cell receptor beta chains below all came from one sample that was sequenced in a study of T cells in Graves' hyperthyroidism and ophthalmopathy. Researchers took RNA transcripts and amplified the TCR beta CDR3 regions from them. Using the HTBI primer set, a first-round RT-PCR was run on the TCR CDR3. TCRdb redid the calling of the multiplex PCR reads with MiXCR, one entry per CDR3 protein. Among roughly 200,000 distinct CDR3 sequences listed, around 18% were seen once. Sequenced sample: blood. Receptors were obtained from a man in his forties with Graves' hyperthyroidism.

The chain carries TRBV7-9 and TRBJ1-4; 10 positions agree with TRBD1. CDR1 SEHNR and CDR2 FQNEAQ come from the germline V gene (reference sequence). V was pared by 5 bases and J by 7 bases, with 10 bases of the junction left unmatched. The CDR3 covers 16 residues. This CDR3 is CASSPDMTGGGEKLFF. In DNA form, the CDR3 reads TGTGCCAGCAGCCCCGACATGACAGGGGGCGGTGAAAAACTGTTTTTT.

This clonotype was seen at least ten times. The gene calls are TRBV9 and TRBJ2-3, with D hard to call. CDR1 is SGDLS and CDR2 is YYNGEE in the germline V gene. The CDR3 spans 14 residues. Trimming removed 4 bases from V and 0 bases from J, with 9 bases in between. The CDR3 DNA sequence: TGTGCCAGCAGCCGAATTCGTAGCACAGATACGCAGTATTTT. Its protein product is CASSRIRSTDTQYF.